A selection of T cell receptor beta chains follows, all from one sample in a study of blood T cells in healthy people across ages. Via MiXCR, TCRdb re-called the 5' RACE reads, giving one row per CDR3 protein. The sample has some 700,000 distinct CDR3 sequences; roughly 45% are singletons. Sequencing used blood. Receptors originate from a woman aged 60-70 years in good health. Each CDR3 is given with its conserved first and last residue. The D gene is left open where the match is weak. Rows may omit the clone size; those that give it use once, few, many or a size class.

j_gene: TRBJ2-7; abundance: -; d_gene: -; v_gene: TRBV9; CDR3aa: CVSSPGGDEQYF; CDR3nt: TGTGTCAGCAGCCCAGGCGGGGACGAGCAGTACTTC
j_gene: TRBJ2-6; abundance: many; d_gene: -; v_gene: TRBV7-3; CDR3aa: CASSLRDISLGANVLTF; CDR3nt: TGTGCCAGCAGCCTCCGGGACATTAGTCTTGGGGCCAACGTCCTGACTTTC
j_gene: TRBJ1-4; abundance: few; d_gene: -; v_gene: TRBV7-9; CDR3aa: CASSLPLGEKLFF; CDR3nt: TGTGCCAGCAGCCTCCCGTTGGGTGAAAAACTGTTTTTT
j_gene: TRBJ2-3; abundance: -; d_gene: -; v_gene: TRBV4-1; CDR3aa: CASSPSKGEVSDTQYF; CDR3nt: TGCGCCAGCAGCCCCTCAAAGGGGGAGGTATCAGATACGCAGTATTTT
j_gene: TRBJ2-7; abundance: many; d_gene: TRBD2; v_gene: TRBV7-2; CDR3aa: CASSTTSGGSYEQYF; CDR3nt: TGTGCCAGCAGCACCACTAGCGGGGGGTCTTACGAGCAGTACTTC
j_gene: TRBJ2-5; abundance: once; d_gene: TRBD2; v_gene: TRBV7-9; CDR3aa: CASSRTSGSDQYF; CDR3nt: TGTGCCAGCAGCCGGACTAGCGGGTCAGACCAGTACTTC
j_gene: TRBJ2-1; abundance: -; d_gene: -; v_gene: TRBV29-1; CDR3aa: CSVEGTAGSSYNEQFF; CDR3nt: TGCAGCGTTGAAGGGACGGCCGGGAGCTCCTACAATGAGCAGTTCTTC
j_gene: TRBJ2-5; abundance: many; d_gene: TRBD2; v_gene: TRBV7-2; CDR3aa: CASSSLGLAGGTQYF; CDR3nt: TGTGCCAGCAGCTCTTTAGGACTAGCGGGCGGGACCCAGTACTTC
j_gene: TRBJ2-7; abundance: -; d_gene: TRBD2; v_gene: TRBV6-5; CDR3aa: CASRKDLAGGYEQYF; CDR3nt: TGTGCCAGCAGAAAAGATCTAGCGGGAGGCTACGAGCAGTACTTC
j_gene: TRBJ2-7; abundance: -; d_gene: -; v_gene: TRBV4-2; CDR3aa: CASSQDLGAFREQYF; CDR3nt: TGTGCCAGCAGCCAAGATCTAGGGGCATTCCGCGAGCAGTACTTC
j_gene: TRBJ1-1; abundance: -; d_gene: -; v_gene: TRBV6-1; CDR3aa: CASSETGSLNTEAFF; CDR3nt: TGTGCCAGCAGTGAAACCGGCAGCTTGAACACTGAAGCTTTCTTT
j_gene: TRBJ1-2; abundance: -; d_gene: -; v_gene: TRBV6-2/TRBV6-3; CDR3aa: CASSYYGSLGYGYTF; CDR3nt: TGTGCCAGCAGTTACTACGGGAGCCTAGGCTATGGCTACACCTTC
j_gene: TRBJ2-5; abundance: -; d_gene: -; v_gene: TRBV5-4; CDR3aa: CASSSDSNQETQYF; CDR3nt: TGTGCCAGCAGCTCGGACTCAAACCAAGAGACCCAGTACTTC
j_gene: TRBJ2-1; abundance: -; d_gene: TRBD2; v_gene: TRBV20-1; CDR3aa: CSATVRGRATTEQFF; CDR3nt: TGCAGTGCTACAGTTCGCGGGAGGGCCACAACCGAGCAGTTCTTC
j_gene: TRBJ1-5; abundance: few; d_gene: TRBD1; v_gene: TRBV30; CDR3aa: CACQDRDNQPQHF; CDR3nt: TGTGCCTGCCAGGACAGGGACAATCAGCCCCAGCATTTT
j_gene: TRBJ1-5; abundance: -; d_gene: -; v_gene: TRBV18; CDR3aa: CASSPNGDSGPQHF; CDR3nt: TGTGCCAGCTCACCTAATGGGGACTCAGGACCCCAGCATTTT
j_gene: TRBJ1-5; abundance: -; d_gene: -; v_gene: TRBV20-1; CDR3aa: CSARGDSGSQPQHF; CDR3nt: TGCAGTGCTAGAGGTGATAGCGGGAGTCAGCCCCAGCATTTT
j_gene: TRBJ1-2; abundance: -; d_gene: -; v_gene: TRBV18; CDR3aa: CASSPPGMNYGYTF; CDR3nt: TGTGCCAGCTCACCCCCAGGGATGAACTATGGCTACACCTTC
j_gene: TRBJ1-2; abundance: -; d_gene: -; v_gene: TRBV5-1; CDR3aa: CASSGGGLGYGYTF; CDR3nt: TGCGCCAGCAGCGGAGGGGGTCTGGGCTATGGCTACACCTTC
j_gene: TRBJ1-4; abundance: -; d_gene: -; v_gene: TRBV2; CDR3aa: CARARTAKGEKLFF; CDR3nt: TGTGCCAGGGCGAGGACAGCGAAGGGCGAAAAACTGTTTTTT
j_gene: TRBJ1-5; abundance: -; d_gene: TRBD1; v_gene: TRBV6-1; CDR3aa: CASSEDRAPPSNQPQHF; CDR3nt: TGTGCCAGCAGTGAGGACAGGGCCCCCCCTAGCAATCAGCCCCAGCATTTT
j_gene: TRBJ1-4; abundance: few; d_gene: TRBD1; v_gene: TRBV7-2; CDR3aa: CASSPHRGTNEKLFF; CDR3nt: TGTGCCAGCAGTCCTCACAGGGGAACTAATGAAAAACTGTTTTTT
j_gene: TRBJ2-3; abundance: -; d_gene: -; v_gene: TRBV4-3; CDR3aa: CASSQEMQGTDTQYF; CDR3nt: TGCGCCAGCAGCCAAGAAATGCAGGGGACAGATACGCAGTATTTT
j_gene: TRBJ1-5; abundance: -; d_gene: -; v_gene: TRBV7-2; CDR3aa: CASSFRDGGRNQPQHF; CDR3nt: TGTGCCAGCAGCTTCAGGGACGGGGGACGCAATCAGCCCCAGCATTTT
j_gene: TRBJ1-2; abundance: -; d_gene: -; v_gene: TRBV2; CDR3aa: CASSAIYGYTF; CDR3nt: TGTGCCAGCAGTGCGATATATGGCTACACCTTC
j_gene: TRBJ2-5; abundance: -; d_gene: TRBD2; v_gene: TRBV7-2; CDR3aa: CASSLQTSRQETQYF; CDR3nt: TGTGCCAGCAGCCTCCAGACTAGCCGACAAGAGACCCAGTACTTC
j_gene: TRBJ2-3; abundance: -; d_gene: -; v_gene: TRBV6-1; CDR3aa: CASNIGWGTDTQYF; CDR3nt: TGTGCCAGCAATATAGGATGGGGCACAGATACGCAGTATTTT
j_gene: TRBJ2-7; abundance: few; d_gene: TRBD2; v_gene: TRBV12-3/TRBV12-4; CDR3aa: CASSLGAGGLYEQYF; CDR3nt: TGTGCCAGCAGTTTAGGGGCGGGAGGGCTCTACGAGCAGTACTTC
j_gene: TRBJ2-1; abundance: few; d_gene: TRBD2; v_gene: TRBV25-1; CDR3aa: CASSADKLAGGPNEQFF; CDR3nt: TGTGCCAGCAGTGCCGATAAACTAGCGGGAGGGCCCAATGAGCAGTTCTTC
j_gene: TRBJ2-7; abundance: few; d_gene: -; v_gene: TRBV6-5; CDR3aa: CASSVTGRYEQYF; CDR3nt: TGTGCCAGCAGCGTTACCGGGCGCTACGAGCAGTACTTC
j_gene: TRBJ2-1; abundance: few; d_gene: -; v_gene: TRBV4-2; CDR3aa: CASSQAEDFYNEQFF; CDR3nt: TGTGCCAGCAGCCAAGCCGAGGACTTTTACAATGAGCAGTTCTTC
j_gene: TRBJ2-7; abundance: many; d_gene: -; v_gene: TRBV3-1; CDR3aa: CASRHATGPYEQYF; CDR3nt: TGTGCCAGCAGACACGCCACAGGTCCCTACGAGCAGTACTTC
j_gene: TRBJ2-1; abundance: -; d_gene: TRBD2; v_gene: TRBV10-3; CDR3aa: CAISEERGGSEQFF; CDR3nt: TGTGCCATCAGTGAGGAGCGGGGGGGCAGTGAGCAGTTCTTC
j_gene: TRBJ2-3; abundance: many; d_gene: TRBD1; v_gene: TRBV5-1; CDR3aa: CASSLAGQGTDTQYF; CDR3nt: TGCGCCAGCAGCTTGGCGGGACAGGGCACAGATACGCAGTATTTT
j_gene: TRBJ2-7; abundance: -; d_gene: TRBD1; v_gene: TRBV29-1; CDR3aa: CSVPWTGGSYEQYF; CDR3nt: TGCAGCGTCCCCTGGACAGGGGGCTCCTACGAGCAGTACTTC
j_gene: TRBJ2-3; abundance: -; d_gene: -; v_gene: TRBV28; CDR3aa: CASSSAPASTDTQYF; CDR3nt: TGTGCCAGCAGTTCAGCCCCGGCCAGTACGGATACGCAGTATTTT
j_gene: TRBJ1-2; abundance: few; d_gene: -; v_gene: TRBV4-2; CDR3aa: CASSQGTTDYGYTF; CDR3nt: TGTGCCAGCAGCCAAGGGACAACGGACTATGGCTACACCTTC
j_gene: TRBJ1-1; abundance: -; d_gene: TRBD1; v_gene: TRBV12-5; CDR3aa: CASGRDRGAEAFF; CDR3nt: TGTGCTAGTGGCCGTGACAGGGGCGCTGAAGCTTTCTTT
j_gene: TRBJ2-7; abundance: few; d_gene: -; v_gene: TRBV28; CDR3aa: CASSASTHTYEQYF; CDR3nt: TGTGCCAGCAGTGCTTCAACACACACCTACGAGCAGTACTTC
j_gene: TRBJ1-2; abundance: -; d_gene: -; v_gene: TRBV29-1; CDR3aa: CGGAGYYGYTF; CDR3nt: TGCGGGGGTGCAGGGTACTATGGCTACACCTTC
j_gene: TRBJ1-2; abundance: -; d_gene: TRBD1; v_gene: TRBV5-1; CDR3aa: CASSLGSGPPGQGYTF; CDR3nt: TGCGCCAGCAGCTTGGGGAGTGGTCCACCGGGACAGGGCTACACCTTC
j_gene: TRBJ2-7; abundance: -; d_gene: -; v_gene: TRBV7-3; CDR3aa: CASSPTGPGYEQYF; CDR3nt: TGTGCCAGCAGCCCCACAGGGCCGGGCTACGAGCAGTACTTC
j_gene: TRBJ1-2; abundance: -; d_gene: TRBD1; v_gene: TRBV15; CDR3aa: CATSRRSGTGFYGYTF; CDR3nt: TGTGCCACCAGCAGGAGGTCGGGGACAGGCTTCTATGGCTACACCTTC
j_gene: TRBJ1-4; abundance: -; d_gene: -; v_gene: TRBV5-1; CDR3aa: CASSGGGGQANEKLFF; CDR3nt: TGCGCCAGCAGCGGTGGAGGCGGTCAAGCTAATGAAAAACTGTTTTTT
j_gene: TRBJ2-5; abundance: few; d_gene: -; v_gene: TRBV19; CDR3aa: CASSILGSQETQYF; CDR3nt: TGTGCCAGTAGTATTCTGGGGTCCCAAGAGACCCAGTACTTC
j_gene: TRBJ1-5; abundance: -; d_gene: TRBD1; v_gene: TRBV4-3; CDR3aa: CASSQRQGSSQPQHF; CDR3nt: TGCGCCAGCAGCCAGAGACAGGGAAGTAGTCAGCCCCAGCATTTT
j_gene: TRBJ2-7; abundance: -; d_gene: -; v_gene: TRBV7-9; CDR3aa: CASSLSESSYNEQYF; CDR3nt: TGTGCCAGCAGCCTAAGCGAAAGCTCCTACAATGAGCAGTACTTC
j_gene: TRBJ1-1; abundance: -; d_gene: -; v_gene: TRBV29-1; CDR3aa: CSVGQSRNTEAFF; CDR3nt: TGCAGCGTCGGACAGAGTAGAAACACTGAAGCTTTCTTT
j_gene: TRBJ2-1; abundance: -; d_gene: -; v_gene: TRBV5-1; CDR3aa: CASSLASPNNEQFF; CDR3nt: TGCGCCAGCAGCTTGGCTAGCCCCAACAATGAGCAGTTCTTC
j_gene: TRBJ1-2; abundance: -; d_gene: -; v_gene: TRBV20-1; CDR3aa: CSAPPQRFDYGYTF; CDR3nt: TGCAGTGCTCCCCCCCAGAGGTTCGACTATGGCTACACCTTC
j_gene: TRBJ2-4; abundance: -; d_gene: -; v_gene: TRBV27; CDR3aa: CASSNSQGPKNIQYF; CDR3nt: TGTGCCAGCAGTAACTCACAGGGTCCCAAAAACATTCAGTACTTC
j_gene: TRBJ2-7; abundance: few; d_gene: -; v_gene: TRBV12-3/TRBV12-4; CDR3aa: CASSRASWSYEQYF; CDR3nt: TGTGCCAGCAGTAGGGCAAGTTGGTCCTACGAGCAGTACTTC
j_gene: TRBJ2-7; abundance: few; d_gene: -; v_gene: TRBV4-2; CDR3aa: CASSQGSEGKQYF; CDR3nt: TGTGCCAGCAGCCAAGGGTCGGAGGGAAAGCAGTACTTC